The T cell receptor (beta chain) under discussion was sequenced for a study of T cell responses to AZD1222 COVID-19 vaccine. With respect to this clone: What it binds is unknown.

General observations from the study: Clonal diversity may have been underestimated in mostly white British donors.

Using immunoSEQ multiplex PCR, the repertoire was profiled, and TCRdb retains in-frame clones only, with some absent. The sample consists of about 90,000 clones, around 90% of them appearing once. Trimming stripped 3 bases from V and 4 bases from J, with 11 bases between. Germline-derived CDR1 and CDR2 are MGHRA and YSYEKL. The CDR3 is 14 residues long. The material was peripheral blood, obtained on day 0 of AZD1222 vaccination. The TCR originated in an adult in good health. This chain uses TRBV4-1 with TRBJ2-3; D may be TRBD2 (6 bases). CDR3 DNA sequence: TGCGCCAGCAGCCAGCCGGGAGTGTCAGATACGCAGTATTTT. Translation gives CASSQPGVSDTQYF.